This entry describes one TCR beta chain. Treatment given: around 19 received Ad26.COV2.S at low or high dose, single or two shots; five or six received placebo; per-sample allocation not given. Collection of samples fell on day 63 after the first vaccine or placebo injection. Spike of the Wuhan-strain SARS-CoV-2 was expressed by an Ad26 vector, which formed the vaccine. The data were obtained in a study of Ad26.COV2.S vaccination and SARS-CoV-2 variants. Germline V CDR1 and CDR2: SGHVS, FQNEAQ. V gave up 1 base and J gave up 8 bases, with 21 bases separating them. The CDR3 extends over 17 amino acids. Method: immunoSEQ multiplex PCR; TCRdb's copy keeps in-frame clones and lacks some. The sample holds around 300,000 clones, around 88% seen once.

The V gene is TRBV7-8, the J gene TRBJ2-1; tentatively, D is TRBD2 (6 bases). This sample comprised peripheral blood, obtained in a trial of Ad26.COV2.S vaccine versus placebo. The sequence came from a person between 18 and 60 years old who received the Ad26.COV2.S COVID-19 vaccine or a placebo. The CDR3, as DNA: TGTGCCAGCAGCTTAGGTGGCGGGACTGTAATTTGGGATGAGCAGTTCTTC. Translating gives CASSLGGGTVIWDEQFF.